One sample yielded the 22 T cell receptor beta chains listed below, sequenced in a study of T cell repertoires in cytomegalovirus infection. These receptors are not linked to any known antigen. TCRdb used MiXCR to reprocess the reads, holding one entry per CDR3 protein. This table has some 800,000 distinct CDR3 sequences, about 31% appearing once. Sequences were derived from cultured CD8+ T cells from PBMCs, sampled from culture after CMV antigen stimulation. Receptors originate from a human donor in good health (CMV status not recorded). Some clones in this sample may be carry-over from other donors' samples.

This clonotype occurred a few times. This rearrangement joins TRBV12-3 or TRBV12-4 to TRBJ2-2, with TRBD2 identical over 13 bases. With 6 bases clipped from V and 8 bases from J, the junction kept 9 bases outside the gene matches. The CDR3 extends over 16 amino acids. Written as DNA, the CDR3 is TGTGCCAGCAGCCCTACTAGCGGGGGGGCCTCAGGGGAGCTGTTTTTT. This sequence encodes CASSPTSGGASGELFF.

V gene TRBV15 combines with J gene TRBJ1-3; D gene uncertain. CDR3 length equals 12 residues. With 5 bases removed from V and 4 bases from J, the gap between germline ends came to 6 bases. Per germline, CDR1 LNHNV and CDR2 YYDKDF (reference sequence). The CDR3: CATSSRGNTIYF. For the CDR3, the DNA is TGTGCCACCAGCTCCCGCGGAAACACCATATATTTT. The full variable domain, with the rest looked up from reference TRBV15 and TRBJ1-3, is DAMVIQNPRYQVTQFGKPVTLSCSQTLNHNVMYWYQQKSSQAPKLLFHYYDKDFNNEADTPDNFQSRRPNTSFCFLDIRSPGLGDTAMYLCATSSRGNTIYFGEGSWLTVV.

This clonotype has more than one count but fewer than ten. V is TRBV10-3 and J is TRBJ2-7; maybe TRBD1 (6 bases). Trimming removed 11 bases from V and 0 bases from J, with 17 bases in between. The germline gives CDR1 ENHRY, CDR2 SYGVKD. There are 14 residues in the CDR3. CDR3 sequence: CALVPPDSSYEQYF. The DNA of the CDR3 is TGTGCCCTTGTACCCCCGGACAGCTCCTACGAGCAGTACTTC.

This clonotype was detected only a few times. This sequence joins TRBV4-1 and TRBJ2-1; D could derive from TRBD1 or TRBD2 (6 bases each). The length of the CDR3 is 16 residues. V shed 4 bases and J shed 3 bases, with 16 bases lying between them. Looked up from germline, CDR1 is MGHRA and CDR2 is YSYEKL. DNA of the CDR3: TGCGCCAGCAGCCCTAACGAGGGGGGATTCTACAATGAGCAGTTCTTC. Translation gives CASSPNEGGFYNEQFF.

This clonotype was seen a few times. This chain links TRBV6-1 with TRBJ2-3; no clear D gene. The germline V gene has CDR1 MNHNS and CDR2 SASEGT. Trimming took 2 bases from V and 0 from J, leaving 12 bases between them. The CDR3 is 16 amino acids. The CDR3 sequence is CASSEWLTPSTDTQYF. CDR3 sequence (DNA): TGTGCCAGCAGTGAATGGCTGACCCCTAGCACAGATACGCAGTATTTT.

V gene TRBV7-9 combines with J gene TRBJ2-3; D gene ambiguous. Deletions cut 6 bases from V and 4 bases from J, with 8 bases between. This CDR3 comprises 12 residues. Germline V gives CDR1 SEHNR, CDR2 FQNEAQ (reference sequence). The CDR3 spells CASSSESDTQYF. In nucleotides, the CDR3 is TGTGCCAGCAGTTCTGAATCAGATACGCAGTATTTT.

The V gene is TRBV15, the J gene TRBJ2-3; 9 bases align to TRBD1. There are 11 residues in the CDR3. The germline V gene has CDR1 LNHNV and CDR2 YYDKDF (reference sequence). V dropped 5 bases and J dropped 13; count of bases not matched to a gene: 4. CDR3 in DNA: TGTGCCACCAGCTCCGGACAGGGGAAGTATTTT. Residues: CATSSGQGKYF.

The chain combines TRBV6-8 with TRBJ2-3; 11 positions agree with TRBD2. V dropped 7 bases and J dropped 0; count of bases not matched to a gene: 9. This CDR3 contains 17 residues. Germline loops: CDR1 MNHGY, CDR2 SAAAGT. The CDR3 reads CASIQVRLAGSTDTQYF. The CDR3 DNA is TGTGCCAGCATCCAAGTGCGACTAGCGGGAAGCACAGATACGCAGTATTTT.

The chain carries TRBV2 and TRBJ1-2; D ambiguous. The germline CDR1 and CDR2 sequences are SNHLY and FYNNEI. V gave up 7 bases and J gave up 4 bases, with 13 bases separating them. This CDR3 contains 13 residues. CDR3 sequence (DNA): TGTGCCAGCACTAACGGAGCTTCCTATGGCTACACCTTC. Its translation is CASTNGASYGYTF.

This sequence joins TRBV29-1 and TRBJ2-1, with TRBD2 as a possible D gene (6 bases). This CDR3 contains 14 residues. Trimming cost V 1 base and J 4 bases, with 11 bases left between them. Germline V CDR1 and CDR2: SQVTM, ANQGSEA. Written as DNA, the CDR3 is TGCAGCGTTGAAGGGGGGGATTCGTACAATGAGCAGTTCTTC. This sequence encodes CSVEGGDSYNEQFF.

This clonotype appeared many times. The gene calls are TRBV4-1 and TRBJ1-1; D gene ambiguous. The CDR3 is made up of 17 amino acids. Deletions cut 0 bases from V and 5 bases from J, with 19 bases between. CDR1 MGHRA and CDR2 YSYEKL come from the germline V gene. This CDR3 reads CASSQEPPHGVVTEAFF. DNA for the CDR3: TGCGCCAGCAGCCAAGAACCACCGCATGGGGTCGTGACTGAAGCTTTCTTT.

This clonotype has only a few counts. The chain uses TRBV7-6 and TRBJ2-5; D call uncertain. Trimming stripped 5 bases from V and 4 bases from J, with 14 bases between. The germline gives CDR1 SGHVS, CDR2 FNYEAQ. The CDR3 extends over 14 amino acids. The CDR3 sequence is CASSPRTNVETQYF. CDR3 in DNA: TGTGCCAGCAGCCCCAGAACGAACGTAGAGACCCAGTACTTC.

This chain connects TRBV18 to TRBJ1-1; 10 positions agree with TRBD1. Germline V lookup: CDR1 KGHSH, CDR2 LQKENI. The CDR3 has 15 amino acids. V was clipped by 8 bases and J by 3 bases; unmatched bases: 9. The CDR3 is CASVSTGGTDTEAFF. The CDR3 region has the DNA TGTGCCAGCGTCTCGACAGGGGGCACGGACACTGAAGCTTTCTTT.

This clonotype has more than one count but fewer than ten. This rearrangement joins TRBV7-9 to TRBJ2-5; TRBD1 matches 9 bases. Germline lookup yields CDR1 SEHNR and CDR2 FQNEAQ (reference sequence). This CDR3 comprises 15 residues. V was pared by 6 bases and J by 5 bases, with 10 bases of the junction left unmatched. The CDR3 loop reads CASRPDRGRMETQYF. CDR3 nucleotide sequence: TGTGCCAGCAGACCGGACAGGGGTCGGATGGAGACCCAGTACTTC.

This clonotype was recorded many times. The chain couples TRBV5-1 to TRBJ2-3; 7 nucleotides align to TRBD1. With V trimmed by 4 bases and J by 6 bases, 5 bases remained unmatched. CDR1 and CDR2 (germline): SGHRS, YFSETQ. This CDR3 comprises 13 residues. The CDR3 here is CASSRTGVDTQYF. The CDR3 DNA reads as TGCGCCAGCAGCCGCACAGGGGTCGATACGCAGTATTTT.

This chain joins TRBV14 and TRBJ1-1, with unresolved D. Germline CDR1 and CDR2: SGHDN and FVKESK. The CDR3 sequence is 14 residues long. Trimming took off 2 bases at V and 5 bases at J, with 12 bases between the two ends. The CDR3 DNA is TGTGCCAGCAGCCAAATTTACACGGGGACTGAAGCTTTCTTT. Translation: CASSQIYTGTEAFF.

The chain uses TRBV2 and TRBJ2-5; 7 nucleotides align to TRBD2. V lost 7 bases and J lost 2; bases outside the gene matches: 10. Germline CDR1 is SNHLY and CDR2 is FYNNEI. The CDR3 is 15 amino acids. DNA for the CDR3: TGTGCCAGCACCGATACGACTAGCCTTCAAGAGACCCAGTACTTC. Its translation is CASTDTTSLQETQYF.

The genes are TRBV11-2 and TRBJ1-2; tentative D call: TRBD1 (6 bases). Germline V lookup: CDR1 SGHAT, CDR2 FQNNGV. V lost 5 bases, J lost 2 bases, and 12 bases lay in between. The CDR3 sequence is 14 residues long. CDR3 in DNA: TGTGCCAGCAGCCGGACGACAGGAAACTATGGCTACACCTTC. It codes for CASSRTTGNYGYTF.

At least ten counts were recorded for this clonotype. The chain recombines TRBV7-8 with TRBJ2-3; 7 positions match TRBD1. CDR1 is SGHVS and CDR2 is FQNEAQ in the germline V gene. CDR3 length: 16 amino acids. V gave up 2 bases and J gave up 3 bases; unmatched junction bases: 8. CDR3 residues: CASSLIRDSWTDTQYF. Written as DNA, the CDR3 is TGTGCCAGCAGCTTAATACGGGACAGTTGGACAGATACGCAGTATTTT.

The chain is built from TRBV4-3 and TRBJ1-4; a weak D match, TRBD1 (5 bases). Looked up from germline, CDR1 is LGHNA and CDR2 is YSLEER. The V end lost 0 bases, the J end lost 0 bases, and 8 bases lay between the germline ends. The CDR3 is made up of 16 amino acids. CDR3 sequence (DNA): TGCGCCAGCAGCCAAGAGGGACCACCAACTAATGAAAAACTGTTTTTT. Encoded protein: CASSQEGPPTNEKLFF.

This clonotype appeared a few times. The DNA of the CDR3 is TGTGCCAGCAGTGCCGGAAGCGGGCGCTCCTACGAGCAGTACTTC. Translation gives CASSAGSGRSYEQYF. The rearrangement joins TRBV6-5 to TRBJ2-7, with D tentatively TRBD2 (6 bases). Trimming removed 5 bases at V and 0 bases at J, with 14 bases between. Germline V CDR1 and CDR2: MNHEY, SVGAGI. The CDR3 runs to 15 residues.

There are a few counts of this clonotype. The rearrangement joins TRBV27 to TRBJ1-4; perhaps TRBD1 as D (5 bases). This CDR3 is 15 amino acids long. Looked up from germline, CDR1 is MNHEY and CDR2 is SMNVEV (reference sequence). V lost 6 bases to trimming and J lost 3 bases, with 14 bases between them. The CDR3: CASRSYRDSNEKLFF. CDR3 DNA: TGTGCCAGCAGATCTTACCGGGACTCTAATGAAAAACTGTTTTTT.